This T cell receptor beta chain was identified in a study of shared clonotypes between healthy human individuals (TCRdb year 2020). With respect to the entire study: Three men and a couple of women, aged 18 to 49 years, made up the cohort. Leukapheresis yielded between about 0.9 and 9 billion PBMCs per donor. Per donor, three plates each were used for CD4 naive and CD4 memory, two for CD8 naive, and one for CD8 memory. Blood TCR repertoires of five healthy adults were deeply sequenced to estimate repertoire size and the extent of clonotype sharing between individuals. To increase sequencing depth and limit assay-specific biases, TCR repertoire library preparation and sequencing were carried out by different laboratories using diverse techniques. Broader findings and caveats from the paper: Clonotypes shared by all four sorted-subset donors showed higher generation probabilities than non-shared clonotypes. Even with the large sequencing depth, rarefaction of the sorted-subset datasets indicated that sequencing was incomplete. Pairwise subsampling indicated that sequencing depth was expected to affect the degree of clonotype sharing among donors. Sampling was restricted to blood, and TCR repertoires in tissue are likely to differ from TCR repertoires in blood. When several donors were compared, the shared fraction of clonotypes was roughly 5% for naive CD4, about 4% for naive CD8, roughly 2.5% for memory CD4, and less than 0.45% for memory CD8. The small number of donors limited the genetic and exposure-history diversity represented. Naive subsets generally had larger estimated clonotype richness than memory subsets.

CD8 naive samples consisted of CD45RO-negative cells that were positively selected for CCR7, yielding a CD45RA+CCR7+ population without TemRA cells. The donors were healthy, HIV-negative adults with no recently reported acute infections or vaccinations. All donors were Caucasian adults living in Nashville, Tennessee, USA. Blood was obtained by leukapheresis, after which PBMCs were separated by Ficoll-Histopaque density gradient centrifugation and cryopreserved in liquid nitrogen vapor phase. Analytical flow cytometry was used to check the purity and quantity of every magnetically sorted T cell population. Genomic DNA was isolated from every sorted fraction and measured by UV absorbance on a Nanodrop 2000c. From the cysteine through the phenylalanine, the CDR3 covers 16 amino acids. The kept DNA is CDR3 alone, 48 bases in frame from the first base. From a lookup of the germline V gene, CDR1 and CDR2 are SGHAT and FQNNGV. Trimming accounts for 3 bases at V and 4 bases at J, while the number of junction bases matched to no gene is 10.

On this clone: Its antigen specificity is not known. There are no base qualities to consult, and no much larger clone falls within one base.

Using the deep immunoSEQ assay, multiplex PCR amplified TCR CDR3 regions from genomic DNA. Genomic DNA extracted from each cell subset was distributed evenly over all wells of several immunoSEQ 96-well plates, and each plate served as one replicate. For sorted subsets, each replicate PCR was loaded with around 220 ng genomic DNA, equivalent to roughly 30,000 T cell genomes. Purified libraries were quantified with a Qubit 3.0 fluorometer, sized on a Bioanalyzer 2100, and re-quantified with the KAPA Library Quantification kit. Every immunoSEQ 96-well plate was sequenced on a separate single-read 150-cycle Illumina NextSeq 550 flow cell. As for how the authors treated the data: The immunoSEQ output contained only junctional sequences without quality scores, so filtering could not match that applied to full-length reads. To assign V/J genes and CDR3, sequences were annotated against IMGT germline references using PyIR, a Python wrapper for IgBLAST v1.9. Any read was removed if the V/J assignment was weak (E-value above 1e-6), the CDR3 was missing, or the read contained stop codons, out-of-frame junctions, or ambiguous translated residues. V3J clonotypes were defined by identical inferred V gene, J gene, and CDR3 amino acid sequence. Percentage overlap between repertoires was calculated by dividing the number of shared unique clonotypes by the size of the smaller repertoire. Repertoire richness was assessed with RTK rarefaction, the Chao1 estimator, and Recon v2.1 estimates of unobserved clonotypes. Generation probabilities for all TCRbeta clonotypes obtained by the gDNA method from a few donors were computed using OLGA. TCRdb holds this immuneACCESS table with in-frame rearrangements only. Some clones are missing; in checked studies, unresolved V genes explain under half, and the rest has no known cause. V, J and clone size derive from that table, while D and trimming were established from the DNA sequence. Present in this sample are around 2,000,000 clones, roughly 95% of which were seen just once. The top ten constitute around 1% of the sample.

The V gene is TRBV11-2 and the J gene is TRBJ2-7, with 9 bases matching TRBD2. The TCR was taken from a man younger than 35 in good health. Sequencing was carried out using naive CD8+ T cells sorted from blood. What this sample's cell subset or site label stands for: CD45RA+CCR7+. The sequenced DNA is TGTGCCAGCAGCTTTCCCATAGCGGGAGACCCATACGAGCAGTACTTC. It is translated as CASSFPIAGDPYEQYF.